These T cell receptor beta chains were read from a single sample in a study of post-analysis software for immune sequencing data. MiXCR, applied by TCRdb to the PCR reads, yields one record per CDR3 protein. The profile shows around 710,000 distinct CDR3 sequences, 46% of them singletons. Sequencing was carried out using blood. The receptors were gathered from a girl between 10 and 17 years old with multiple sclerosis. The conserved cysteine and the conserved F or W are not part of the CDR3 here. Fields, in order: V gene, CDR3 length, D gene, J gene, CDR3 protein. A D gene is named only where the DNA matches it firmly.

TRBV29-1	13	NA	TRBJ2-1	SVEREDHSYNEQF
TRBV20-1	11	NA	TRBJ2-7	SAPRPGAYEQY
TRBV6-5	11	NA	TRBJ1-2	ASSYSGHYGYT
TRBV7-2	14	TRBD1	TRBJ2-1	ASSLGGGQGYNEQF
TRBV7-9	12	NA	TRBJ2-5	ASSRGLSQETQY
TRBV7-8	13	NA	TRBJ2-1	ASSSSGLTYNEQF
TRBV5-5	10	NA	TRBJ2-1	ASRPTGNEQF
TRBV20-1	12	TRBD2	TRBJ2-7	SARPSGGPYEQY
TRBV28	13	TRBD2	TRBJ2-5	ATRLAGGGGETQY
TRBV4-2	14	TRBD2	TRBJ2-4	ASSQDPAGGGNIQY
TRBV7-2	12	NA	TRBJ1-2	ASSYRGTQNGYT
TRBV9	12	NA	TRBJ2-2	ASSDRLHTGELF
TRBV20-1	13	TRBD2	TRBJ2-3	SAKPSGRTADTQY